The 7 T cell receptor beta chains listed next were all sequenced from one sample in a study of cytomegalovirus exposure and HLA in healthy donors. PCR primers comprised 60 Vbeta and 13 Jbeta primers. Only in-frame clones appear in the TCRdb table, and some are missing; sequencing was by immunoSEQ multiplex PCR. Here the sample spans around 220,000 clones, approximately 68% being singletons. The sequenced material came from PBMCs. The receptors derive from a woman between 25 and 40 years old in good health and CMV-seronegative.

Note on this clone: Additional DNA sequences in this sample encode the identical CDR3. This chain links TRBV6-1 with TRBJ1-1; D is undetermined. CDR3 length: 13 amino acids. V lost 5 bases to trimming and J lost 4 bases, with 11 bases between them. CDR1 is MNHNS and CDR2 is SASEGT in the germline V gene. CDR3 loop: CASSSLPGTEAFF. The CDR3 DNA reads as TGTGCCAGCAGTTCCCTGCCGGGCACTGAAGCTTTCTTT.

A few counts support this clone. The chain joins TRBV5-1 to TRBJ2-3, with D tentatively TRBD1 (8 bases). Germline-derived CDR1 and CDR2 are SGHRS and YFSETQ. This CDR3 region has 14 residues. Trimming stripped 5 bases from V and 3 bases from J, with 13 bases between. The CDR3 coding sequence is TGCGCCAGCAGAACAGGGGGGGGTACAGATACGCAGTATTTT. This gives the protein CASRTGGGTDTQYF.

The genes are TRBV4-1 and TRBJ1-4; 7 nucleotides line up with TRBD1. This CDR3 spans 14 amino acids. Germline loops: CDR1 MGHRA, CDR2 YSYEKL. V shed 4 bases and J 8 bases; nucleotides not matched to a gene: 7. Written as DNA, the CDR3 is TGCGCCAGCAGCCTTACAGGGGCGGGGGAAAAACTGTTTTTT. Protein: CASSLTGAGEKLFF.

The CDR3 here is CASSPVGGLGNSPLHF. In nucleotides, the CDR3 is TGTGCCAGCAGCCCGGTCGGGGGTTTGGGTAATTCACCCCTCCACTTT. The chain employs TRBV13 and TRBJ1-6, with a weak D call TRBD1 (5 bases). The V end was cut by 5 bases, the J end by 6 bases, with 17 bases between. CDR3 length: 16 amino acids. CDR1 and CDR2 (germline): PRHDT, FYEKMQ (reference sequence). The variable domain in full, with the rest retrieved from reference TRBV13 and TRBJ1-6, is AAGVIQSPRHLIKEKRETATLKCYPIPRHDTVYWYQQGPGQDPQFLISFYEKMQSDKGSIPDRFSAQQFSDYHSELNMSSLELGDSALYFCASSPVGGLGNSPLHFGNGTRLTVT.

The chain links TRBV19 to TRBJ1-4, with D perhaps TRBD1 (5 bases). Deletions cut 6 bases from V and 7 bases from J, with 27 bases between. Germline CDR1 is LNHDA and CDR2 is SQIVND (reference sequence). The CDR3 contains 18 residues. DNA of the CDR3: TGTGCCAGTAGACCTCAAGGCAGGGCTGGTGGTTATGGTGAAAAACTGTTTTTT. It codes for CASRPQGRAGGYGEKLFF.

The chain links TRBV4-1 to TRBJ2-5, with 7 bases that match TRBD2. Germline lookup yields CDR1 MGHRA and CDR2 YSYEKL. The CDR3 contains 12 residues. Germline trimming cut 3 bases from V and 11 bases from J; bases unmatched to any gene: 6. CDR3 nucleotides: TGCGCCAGCAGCCACCCCGGGCGGGAGCAGTACTTC. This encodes CASSHPGREQYF.

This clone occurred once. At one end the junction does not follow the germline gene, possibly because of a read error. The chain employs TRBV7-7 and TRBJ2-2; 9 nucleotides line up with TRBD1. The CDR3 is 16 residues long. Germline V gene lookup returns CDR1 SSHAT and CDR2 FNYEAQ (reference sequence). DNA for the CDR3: TGTGCTAGCAGCTCCGACCAACAGGGGGCAGGCGGGGAGCTGTTTTTT. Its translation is CASSSDQQGAGGELFF.